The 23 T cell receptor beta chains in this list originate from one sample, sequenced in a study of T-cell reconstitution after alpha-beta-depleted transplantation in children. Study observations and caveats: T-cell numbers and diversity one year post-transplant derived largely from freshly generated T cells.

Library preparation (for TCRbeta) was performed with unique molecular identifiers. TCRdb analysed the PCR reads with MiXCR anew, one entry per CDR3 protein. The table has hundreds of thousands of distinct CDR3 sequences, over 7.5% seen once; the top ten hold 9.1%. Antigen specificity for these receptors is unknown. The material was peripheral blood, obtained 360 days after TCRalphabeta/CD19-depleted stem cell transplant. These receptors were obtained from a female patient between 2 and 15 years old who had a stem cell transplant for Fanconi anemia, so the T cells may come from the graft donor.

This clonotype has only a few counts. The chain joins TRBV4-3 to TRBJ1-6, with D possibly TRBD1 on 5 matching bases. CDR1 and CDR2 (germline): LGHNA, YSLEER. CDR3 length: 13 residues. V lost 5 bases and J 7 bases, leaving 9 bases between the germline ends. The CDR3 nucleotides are TGCGCCAGCAGCGGTGACAGAAATTCACCCCTCCACTTT. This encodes CASSGDRNSPLHF.

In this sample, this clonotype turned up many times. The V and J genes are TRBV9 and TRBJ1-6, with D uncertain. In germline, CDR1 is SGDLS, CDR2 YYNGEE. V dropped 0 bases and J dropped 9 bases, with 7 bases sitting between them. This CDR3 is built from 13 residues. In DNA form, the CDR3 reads TGTGCCAGCAGCGTAGATGTCCTTTCACCCCTCCACTTT. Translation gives CASSVDVLSPLHF.

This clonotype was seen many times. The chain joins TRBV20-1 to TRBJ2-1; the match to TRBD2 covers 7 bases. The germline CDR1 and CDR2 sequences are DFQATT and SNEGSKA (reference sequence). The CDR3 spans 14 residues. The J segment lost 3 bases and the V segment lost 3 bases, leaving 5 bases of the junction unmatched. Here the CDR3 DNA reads TGCAGTGCTAGTATCGGCGGGGGCTACAATGAGCAGTTCTTC. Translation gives CSASIGGGYNEQFF.

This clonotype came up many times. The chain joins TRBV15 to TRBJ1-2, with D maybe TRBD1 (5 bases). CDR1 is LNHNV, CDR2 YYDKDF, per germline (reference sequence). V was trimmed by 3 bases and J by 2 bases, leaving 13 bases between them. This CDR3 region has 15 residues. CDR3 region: CATSSRGEPNYGYTF. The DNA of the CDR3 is TGTGCCACCAGCAGCCGAGGGGAGCCGAACTATGGCTACACCTTC.

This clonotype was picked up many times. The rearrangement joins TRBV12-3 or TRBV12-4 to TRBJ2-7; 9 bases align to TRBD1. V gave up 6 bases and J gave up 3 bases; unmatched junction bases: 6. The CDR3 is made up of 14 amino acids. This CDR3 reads CASRPGTGNYEQYF. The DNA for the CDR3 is TGTGCCAGCAGGCCCGGGACAGGGAACTACGAGCAGTACTTC.

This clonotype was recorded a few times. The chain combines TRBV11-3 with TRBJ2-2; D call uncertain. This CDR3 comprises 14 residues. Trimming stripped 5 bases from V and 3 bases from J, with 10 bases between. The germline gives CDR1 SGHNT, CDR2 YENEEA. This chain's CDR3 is CASSPAAYTGELFF. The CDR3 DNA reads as TGTGCCAGCAGCCCCGCAGCCTACACCGGGGAGCTGTTTTTT.

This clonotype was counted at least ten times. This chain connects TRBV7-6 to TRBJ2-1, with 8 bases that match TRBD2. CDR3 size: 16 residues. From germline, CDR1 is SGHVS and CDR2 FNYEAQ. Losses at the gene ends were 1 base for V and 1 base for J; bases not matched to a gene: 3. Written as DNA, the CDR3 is TGTGCCAGCAGCTTAGGGACTAGCCGGTCCTACAATGAGCAGTTCTTC. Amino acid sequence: CASSLGTSRSYNEQFF.

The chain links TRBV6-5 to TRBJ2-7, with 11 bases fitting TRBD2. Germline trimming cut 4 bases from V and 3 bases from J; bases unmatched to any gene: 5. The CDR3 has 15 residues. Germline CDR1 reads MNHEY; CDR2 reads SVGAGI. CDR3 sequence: CASSSLAGVLYEQYF. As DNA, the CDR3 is TGTGCCAGCAGTTCACTAGCGGGGGTCCTCTACGAGCAGTACTTC.

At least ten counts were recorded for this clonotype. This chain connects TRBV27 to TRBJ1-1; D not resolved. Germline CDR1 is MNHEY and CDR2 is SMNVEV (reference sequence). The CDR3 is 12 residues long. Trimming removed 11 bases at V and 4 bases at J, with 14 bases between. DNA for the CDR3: TGTGCCGTGTCAGGTGGTGGCACTGAAGCTTTCTTT. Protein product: CAVSGGGTEAFF.

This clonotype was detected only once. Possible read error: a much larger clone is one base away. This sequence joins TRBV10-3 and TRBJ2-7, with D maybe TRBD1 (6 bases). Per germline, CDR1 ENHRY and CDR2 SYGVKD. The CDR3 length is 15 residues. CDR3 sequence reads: CAICEGHHYSYEQYF. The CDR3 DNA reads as TGTGCCATCTGTGAGGGACACCACTACTCCTACGAGCAGTACTTC.

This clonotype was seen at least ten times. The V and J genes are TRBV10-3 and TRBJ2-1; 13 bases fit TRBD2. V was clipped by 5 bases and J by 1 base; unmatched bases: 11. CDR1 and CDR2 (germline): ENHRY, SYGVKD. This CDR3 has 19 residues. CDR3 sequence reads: CAISQQLAGGPLSYNEQFF. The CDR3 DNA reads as TGTGCCATCAGTCAACAACTAGCGGGGGGGCCTCTTTCCTACAATGAGCAGTTCTTC.

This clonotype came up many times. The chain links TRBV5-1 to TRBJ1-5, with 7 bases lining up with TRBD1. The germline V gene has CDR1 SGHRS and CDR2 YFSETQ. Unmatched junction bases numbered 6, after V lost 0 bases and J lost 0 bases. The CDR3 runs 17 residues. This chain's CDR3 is CASSLGAGQYSNQPQHF. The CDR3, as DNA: TGCGCCAGCAGCTTGGGAGCGGGACAGTATAGCAATCAGCCCCAGCATTTT.

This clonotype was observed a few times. The CDR3 region is CASSFWRYSGGAVQETQYF. The DNA for the CDR3 is TGTGCCAGCAGTTTTTGGAGATATAGCGGGGGGGCCGTTCAGGAGACCCAGTACTTC. The V and J genes are TRBV28 and TRBJ2-5, with TRBD2 matching over 11 bases. Germline loops: CDR1 MDHEN, CDR2 SYDVKM. Trimming took 3 bases from V and 5 from J; bases not matched to a gene: 17. This CDR3 is built from 19 residues.

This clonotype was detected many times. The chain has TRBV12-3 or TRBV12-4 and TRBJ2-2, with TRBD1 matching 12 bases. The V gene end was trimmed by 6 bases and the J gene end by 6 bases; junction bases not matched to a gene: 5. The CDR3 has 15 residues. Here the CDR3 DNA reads TGTGCCAGCAGCTTCGGGACAGGGGGCCCCGGGGAGCTGTTTTTT. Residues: CASSFGTGGPGELFF.

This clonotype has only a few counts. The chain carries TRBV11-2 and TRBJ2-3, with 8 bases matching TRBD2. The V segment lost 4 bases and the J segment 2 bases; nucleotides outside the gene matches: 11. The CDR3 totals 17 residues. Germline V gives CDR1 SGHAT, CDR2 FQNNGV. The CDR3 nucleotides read TGTGCCAGCAGCTGGATCTCACGGGGGGGGTTCACAGATACGCAGTATTTT. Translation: CASSWISRGGFTDTQYF.

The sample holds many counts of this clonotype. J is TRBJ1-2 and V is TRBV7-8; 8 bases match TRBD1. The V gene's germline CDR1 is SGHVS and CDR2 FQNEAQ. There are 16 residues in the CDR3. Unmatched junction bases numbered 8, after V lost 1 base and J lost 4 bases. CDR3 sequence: CASSLVPGGAFYGYTF. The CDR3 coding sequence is TGTGCCAGCAGCTTAGTTCCAGGGGGCGCATTCTATGGCTACACCTTC.

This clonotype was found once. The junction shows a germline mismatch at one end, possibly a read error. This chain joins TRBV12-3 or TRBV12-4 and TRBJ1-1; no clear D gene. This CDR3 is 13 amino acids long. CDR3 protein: CAISFGGRRKAFF. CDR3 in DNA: TGTGCCATCAGTTTTGGCGGCCGCCGTAAAGCTTTCTTT.

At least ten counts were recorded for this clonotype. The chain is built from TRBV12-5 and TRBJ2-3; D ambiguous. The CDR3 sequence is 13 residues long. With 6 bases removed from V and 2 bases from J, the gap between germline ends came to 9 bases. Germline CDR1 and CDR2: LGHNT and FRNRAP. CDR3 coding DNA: TGTGCTAGTGGCACCACGATCACAGATACGCAGTATTTT. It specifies CASGTTITDTQYF.

CDR3 amino acids: CASRATGAANDGHGYTF. The DNA for the CDR3 is TGTGCCAGCAGGGCGACAGGGGCCGCCAACGACGGCCATGGCTACACCTTC. The rearrangement joins TRBV6-4 to TRBJ1-2, with 8 bases that match TRBD1. There are 17 residues in the CDR3. Looked up from germline, CDR1 is MRHNA and CDR2 is SNTAGT. V shed 6 bases, J shed 6 bases, and the junction held 18 bases outside the gene matches.

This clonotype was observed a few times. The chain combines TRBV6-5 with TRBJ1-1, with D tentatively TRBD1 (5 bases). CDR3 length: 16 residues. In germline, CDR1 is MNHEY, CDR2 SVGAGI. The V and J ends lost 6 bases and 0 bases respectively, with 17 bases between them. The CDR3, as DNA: TGTGCCAGCAGCCGTACCACAGGTCCCATGAACACTGAAGCTTTCTTT. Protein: CASSRTTGPMNTEAFF.

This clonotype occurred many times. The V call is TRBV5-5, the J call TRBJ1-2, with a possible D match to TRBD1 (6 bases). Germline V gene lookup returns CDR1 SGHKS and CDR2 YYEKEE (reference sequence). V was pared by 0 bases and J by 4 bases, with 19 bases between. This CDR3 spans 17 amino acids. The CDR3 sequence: CASSLEHQGLPFYGYTF. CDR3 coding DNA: TGTGCCAGCAGCTTGGAACACCAGGGGCTCCCTTTCTATGGCTACACCTTC.

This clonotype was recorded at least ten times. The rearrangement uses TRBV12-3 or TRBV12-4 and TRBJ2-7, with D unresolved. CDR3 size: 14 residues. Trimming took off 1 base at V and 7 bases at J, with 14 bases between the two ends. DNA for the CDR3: TGTGCCAGCAGTTTAGGGACCGCTTACGTAGAGCAGTACTTC. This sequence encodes CASSLGTAYVEQYF.

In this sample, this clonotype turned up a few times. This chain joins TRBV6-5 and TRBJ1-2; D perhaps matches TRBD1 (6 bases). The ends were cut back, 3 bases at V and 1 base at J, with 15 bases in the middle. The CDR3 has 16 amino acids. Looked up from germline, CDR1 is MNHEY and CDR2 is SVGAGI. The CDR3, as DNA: TGTGCCAGCAGTTATGTAGTAGGGGGGCTTAACTATGGCTACACCTTC. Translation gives CASSYVVGGLNYGYTF.